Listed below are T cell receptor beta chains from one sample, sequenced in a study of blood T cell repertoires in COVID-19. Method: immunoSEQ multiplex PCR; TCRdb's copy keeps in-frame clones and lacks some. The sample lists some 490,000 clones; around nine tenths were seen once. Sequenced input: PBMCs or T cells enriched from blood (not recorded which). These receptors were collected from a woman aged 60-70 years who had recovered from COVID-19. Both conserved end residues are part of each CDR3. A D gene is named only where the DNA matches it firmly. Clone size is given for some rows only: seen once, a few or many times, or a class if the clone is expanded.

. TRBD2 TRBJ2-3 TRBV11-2 TGTGCCAGCAGTCTAACACGAGCGGGGCGCGTCACAGATACGCAGTATTTT CASSLTRAGRVTDTQYF
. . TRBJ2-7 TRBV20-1 TGCAGTGCCTTTAGCTTCGGGAAGCAGTACTTC CSAFSFGKQYF
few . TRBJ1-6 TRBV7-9 TGTGCCAGCAGCCTCTTTGGGGGCGGAAATTCACCCCTCCACTTT CASSLFGGGNSPLHF
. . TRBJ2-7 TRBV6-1 TGTGCCAGCAGTGACGTACTGTTCTACGAGCAGTACTTC CASSDVLFYEQYF
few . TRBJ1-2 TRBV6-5 TGTGCCAGCAGTTACTCAGGCCCCACAGACAGCTATGGCTACACCTTC CASSYSGPTDSYGYTF
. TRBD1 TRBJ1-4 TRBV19 TGTGCCAGTAGTATAGGACAGGGGGCCACCTTACGCCATGAAAAACTGTTTTTT CASSIGQGATLRHEKLFF
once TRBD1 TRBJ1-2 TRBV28 TGTGCCAGCTCCGGACAGGATGTCGACTATGGCTACACCTTC CASSGQDVDYGYTF
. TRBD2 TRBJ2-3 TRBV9 TGTGCCAGCAGCGGCGGAGAGGGGCGGGGGGGCACAGATACGCAGTATTTT CASSGGEGRGGTDTQYF
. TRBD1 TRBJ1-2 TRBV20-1 TGCAGTGCTAGTACAGGGGGCTATGGCTACACCTTC CSASTGGYGYTF
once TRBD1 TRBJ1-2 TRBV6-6 TGTGCCAGCAGTCGGGGACAGGGGGCTAAAGTCTATGGCTACACCTTC CASSRGQGAKVYGYTF
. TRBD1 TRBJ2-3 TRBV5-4 TGTGCCAGCAGCTTAGGACAGGACGATACGCAGTATTTT CASSLGQDDTQYF
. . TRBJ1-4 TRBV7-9 TGTGCCGTCGTCAGGGGCCATAATGAAAAACTGTTTTTT CAVVRGHNEKLFF
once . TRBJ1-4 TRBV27 TGTGCCAGCAGTGCTCAGGTGATAGGAAATGAAAAACTGTTTTTT CASSAQVIGNEKLFF
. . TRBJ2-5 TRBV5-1 TGCGCCAGCAGCCCCGGGACATCTCAAGAGACCCAGTACTTC CASSPGTSQETQYF
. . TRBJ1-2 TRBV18 TGTGCCAGCTCACCACTAGACATACCAGCCTCTAACTATGGCTACACCTTC CASSPLDIPASNYGYTF
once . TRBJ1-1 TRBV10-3 TGTGCCATCAGAGAGCGCGAGAACACTGAAGCTTTCTTT CAIRERENTEAFF
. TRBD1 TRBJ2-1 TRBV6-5 TGTGCCAGCAGTTACTATGGGACAGGGTCCTACAATGAGCAGTTCTTC CASSYYGTGSYNEQFF
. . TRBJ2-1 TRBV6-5 TGTGCCAGCAACCCCGGCGGCGTATCCTACAATGAGCAGTTCTTC CASNPGGVSYNEQFF
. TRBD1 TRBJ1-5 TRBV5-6 TGTGCCAGCAGCTTGACAGGGGTCGTTAGCAATCAGCCCCAGCATTTT CASSLTGVVSNQPQHF
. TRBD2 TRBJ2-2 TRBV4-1 TGCGCCAGCAGGGTGGCTAGCGGGGGGGCCGGGGAGCTGTTTTTT CASRVASGGAGELFF
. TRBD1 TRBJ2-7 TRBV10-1 TGCGCCAGCAGTGAGTCGACAGGGCGGTACGAGCAGTACTTC CASSESTGRYEQYF
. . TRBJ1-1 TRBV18 TGTGCCAGCTCACCTACATATCCGGGAAACACTGAAGCTTTCTTT CASSPTYPGNTEAFF
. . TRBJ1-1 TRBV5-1 TGCGCCAGCAGCTTGGACAGTGAAGCTTTCTTT CASSLDSEAFF
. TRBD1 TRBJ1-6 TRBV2 TGTGCCATCCGGGACAGGCCAAATTCACCCCTCCACTTT CAIRDRPNSPLHF
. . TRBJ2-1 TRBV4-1 TGCGCCAGCAGCACCCACGGCGGCAATGAGCAGTTCTTC CASSTHGGNEQFF
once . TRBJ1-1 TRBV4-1 TGCGCCAGCAGCCCCTCCTTCGGGAACACTGAAGCTTTCTTT CASSPSFGNTEAFF